This TCR beta chain was profiled in a study of cytomegalovirus exposure and HLA in healthy donors. TCRdb's table, derived via immunoSEQ multiplex PCR, lists solely in-frame clones and lacks some. The sample lists some 330,000 clones; roughly 88% were seen once. CDR1 is LGHNA and CDR2 is YSLEER in the germline V gene. Between the trimmed V and J ends, which lost 4 bases and 0 bases, there was a span of 13 bases. CDR3 length: 16 residues. This rearrangement joins TRBV4-3 to TRBJ1-5; D unclear. This clonotype originated in a woman aged 18-29 years in good health and CMV-seronegative. Material for sequencing was PBMCs. CDR3 loop: CASSRDRIYSNQPQHF. The CDR3 nucleotides read TGCGCCAGCAGCCGAGACCGAATCTATAGCAATCAGCCCCAGCATTTT.